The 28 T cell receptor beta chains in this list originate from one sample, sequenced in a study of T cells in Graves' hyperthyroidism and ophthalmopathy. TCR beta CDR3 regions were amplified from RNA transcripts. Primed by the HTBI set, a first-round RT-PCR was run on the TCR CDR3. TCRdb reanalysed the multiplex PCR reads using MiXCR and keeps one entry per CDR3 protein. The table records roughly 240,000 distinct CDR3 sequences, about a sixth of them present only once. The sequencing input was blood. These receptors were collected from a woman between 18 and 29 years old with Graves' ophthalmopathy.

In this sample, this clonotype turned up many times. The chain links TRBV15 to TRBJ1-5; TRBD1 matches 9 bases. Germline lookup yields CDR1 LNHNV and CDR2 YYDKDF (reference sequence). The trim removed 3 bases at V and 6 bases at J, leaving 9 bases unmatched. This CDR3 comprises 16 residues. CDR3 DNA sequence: TGTGCCACCAGCAGTCATCCGGGACAGGGTGCTCAGCCCCAGCATTTT. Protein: CATSSHPGQGAQPQHF.

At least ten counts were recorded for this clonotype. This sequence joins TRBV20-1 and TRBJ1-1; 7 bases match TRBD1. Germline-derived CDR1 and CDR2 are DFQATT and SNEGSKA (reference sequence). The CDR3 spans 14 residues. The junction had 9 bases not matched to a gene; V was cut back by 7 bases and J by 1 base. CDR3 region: CSGRNRGENTEAFF. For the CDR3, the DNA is TGCAGTGGACGAAACAGGGGAGAGAACACTGAAGCTTTCTTT.

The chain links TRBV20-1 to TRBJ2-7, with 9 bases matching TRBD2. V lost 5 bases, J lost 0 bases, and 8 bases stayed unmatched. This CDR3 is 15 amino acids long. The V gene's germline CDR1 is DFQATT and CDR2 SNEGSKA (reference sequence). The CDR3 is CSARASSGTSYEQYF. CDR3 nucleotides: TGCAGTGCTCGTGCGTCTAGCGGGACCTCCTACGAGCAGTACTTC.

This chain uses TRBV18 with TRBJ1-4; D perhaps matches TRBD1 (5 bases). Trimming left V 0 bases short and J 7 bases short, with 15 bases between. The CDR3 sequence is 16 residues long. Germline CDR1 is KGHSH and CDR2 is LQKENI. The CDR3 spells CASSPPWRGKVEKLFF. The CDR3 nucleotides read TGTGCCAGCTCACCACCTTGGCGGGGGAAGGTTGAAAAACTGTTTTTT.

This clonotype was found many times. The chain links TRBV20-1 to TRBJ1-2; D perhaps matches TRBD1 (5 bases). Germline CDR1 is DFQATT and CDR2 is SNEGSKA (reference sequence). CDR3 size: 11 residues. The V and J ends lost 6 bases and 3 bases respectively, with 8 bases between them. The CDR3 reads CSAPGHYGYTF. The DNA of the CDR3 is TGCAGTGCCCCGGGGCACTATGGCTACACCTTC.

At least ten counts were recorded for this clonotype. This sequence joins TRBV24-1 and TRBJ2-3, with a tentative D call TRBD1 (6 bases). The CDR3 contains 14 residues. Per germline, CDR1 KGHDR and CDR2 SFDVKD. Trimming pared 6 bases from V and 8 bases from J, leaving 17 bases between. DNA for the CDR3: TGTGCCACCAGTCCCGGGACATTTGTCTCTACGCAGTATTTT. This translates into CATSPGTFVSTQYF.

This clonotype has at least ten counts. CDR3: CASSPLLYGTLNEQFF. Here the CDR3 DNA reads TGTGCCAGCAGCCCTCTTCTTTACGGGACCCTCAATGAGCAGTTCTTC. The chain carries TRBV7-9 and TRBJ2-1, with D perhaps being TRBD1 or TRBD2 (5 bases each). Trimming left V 5 bases short and J 6 bases short, with 20 bases between. Germline-derived CDR1 and CDR2 are SEHNR and FQNEAQ (reference sequence). The CDR3 contains 16 residues.

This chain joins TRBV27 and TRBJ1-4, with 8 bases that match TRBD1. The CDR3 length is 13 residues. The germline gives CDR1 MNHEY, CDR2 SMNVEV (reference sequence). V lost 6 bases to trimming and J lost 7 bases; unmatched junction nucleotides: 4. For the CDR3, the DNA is TGTGCCAGCAGGTTAGGGACAGGTGAAAAACTGTTTTTT. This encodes CASRLGTGEKLFF. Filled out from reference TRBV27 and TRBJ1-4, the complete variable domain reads EAQVTQNPRYLITVTGKKLTVTCSQNMNHEYMSWYRQDPGLGLRQIYYSMNVEVTDKGDVPEGYKVSRKEKRNFPLILESPSPNQTSLYFCASRLGTGEKLFFGSGTQLSVL.

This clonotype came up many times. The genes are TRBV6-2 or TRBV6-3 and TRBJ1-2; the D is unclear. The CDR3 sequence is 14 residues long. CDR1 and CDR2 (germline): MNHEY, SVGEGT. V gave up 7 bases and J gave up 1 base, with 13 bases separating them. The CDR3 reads CASTYGENNYGYTF. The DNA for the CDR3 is TGTGCCAGCACCTACGGGGAAAATAACTATGGCTACACCTTC.

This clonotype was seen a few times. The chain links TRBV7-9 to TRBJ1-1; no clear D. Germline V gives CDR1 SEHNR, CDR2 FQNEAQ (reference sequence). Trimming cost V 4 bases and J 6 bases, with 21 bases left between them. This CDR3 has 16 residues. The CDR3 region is CASSSGVSLGLSEAFF. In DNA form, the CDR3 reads TGTGCCAGCAGCTCTGGGGTCAGTTTGGGCCTCTCTGAAGCTTTCTTT.

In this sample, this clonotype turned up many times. The CDR3 DNA sequence: TGTGCCAGCAGCCGCGGGGGAGGCAATCAGCCCCAGCATTTT. This codes for CASSRGGGNQPQHF. The genes are TRBV28 and TRBJ1-5, with a weak D call TRBD1 (5 bases). Germline V gives CDR1 MDHEN, CDR2 SYDVKM. V lost 6 bases, J lost 2 bases, and 11 bases lay in between. The CDR3 contains 14 residues.

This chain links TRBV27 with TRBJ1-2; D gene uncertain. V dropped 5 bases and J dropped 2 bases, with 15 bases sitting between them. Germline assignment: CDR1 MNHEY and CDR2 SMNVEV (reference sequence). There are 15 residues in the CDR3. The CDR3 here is CASSPRWGLNYGYTF. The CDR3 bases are TGTGCCAGCAGTCCCCGGTGGGGTTTAAACTATGGCTACACCTTC.

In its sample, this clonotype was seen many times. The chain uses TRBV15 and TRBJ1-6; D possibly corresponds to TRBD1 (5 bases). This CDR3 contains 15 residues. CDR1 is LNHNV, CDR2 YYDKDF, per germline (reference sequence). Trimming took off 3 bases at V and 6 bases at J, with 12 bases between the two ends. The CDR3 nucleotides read TGTGCCACCAGCAGGTCCAGGGAGGGTAATTCACCCCTCCACTTT. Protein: CATSRSREGNSPLHF.

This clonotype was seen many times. The CDR3 DNA sequence: TGTGCCACCTCAACAGGGGTCCGGGACTATGGCTACACCTTC. This encodes CATSTGVRDYGYTF. The chain joins TRBV6-1 to TRBJ1-2, with TRBD1 matching 7 bases. The CDR3 spans 14 residues. V lost 10 bases to trimming and J lost 3 bases; unmatched junction nucleotides: 11. Germline CDR1 MNHNS, CDR2 SASEGT.

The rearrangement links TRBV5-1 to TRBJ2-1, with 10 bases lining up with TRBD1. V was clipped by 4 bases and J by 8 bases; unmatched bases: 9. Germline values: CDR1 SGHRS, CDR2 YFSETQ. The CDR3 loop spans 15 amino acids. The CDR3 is CASSVRDRGRDEQFF. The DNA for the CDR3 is TGCGCCAGCAGCGTCCGGGACAGGGGAAGAGATGAGCAGTTCTTC.

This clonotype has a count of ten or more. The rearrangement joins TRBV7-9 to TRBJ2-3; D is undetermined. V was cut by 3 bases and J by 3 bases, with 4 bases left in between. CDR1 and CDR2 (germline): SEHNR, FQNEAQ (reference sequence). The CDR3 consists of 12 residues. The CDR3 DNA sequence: TGTGCCAGCAGCTTTAATACAGATACGCAGTATTTT. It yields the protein CASSFNTDTQYF.

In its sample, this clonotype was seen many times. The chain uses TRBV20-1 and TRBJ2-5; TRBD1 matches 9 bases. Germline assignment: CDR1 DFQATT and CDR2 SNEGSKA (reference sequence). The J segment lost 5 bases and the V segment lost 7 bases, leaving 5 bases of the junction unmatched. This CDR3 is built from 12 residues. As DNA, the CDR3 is TGCAGTGGCCACAGGGGGCTTGAGACCCAGTACTTC. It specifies CSGHRGLETQYF.

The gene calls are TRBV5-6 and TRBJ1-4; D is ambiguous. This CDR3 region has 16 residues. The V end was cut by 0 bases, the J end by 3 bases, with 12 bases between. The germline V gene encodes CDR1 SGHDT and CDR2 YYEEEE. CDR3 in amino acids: CASSLAGEEANEKLFF. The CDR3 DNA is TGTGCCAGCAGCTTGGCTGGGGAGGAGGCTAATGAAAAACTGTTTTTT.

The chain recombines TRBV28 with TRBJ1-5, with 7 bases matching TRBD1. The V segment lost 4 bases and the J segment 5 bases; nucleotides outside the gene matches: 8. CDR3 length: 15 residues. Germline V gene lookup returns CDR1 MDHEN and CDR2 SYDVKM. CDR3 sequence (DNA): TGTGCCAGCAGTTCTCTCGGGACAGTGGATCAGCCCCAGCATTTT. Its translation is CASSSLGTVDQPQHF. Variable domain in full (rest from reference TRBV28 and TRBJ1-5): DVKVTQSSRYLVKRTGEKVFLECVQDMDHENMFWYRQDPGLGLRLIYFSYDVKMKEKGDIPEGYSVSREKKERFSLILESASTNQTSMYLCASSSLGTVDQPQHFGDGTRLSIL.

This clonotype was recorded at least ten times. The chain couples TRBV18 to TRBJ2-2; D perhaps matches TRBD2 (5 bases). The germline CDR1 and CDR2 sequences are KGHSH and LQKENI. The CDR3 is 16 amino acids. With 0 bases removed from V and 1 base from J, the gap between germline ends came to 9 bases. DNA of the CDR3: TGTGCCAGCTCACCACCGAACCGGGGGAACACCGGGGAGCTGTTTTTT. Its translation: CASSPPNRGNTGELFF. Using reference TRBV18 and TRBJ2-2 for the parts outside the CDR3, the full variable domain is NAGVMQNPRHLVRRRGQEARLRCSPMKGHSHVYWYRQLPEEGLKFMVYLQKENIIDESGMPKERFSAEFPKEGPSILRIQQVVRGDSAAYFCASSPPNRGNTGELFFGEGSRLTVL.

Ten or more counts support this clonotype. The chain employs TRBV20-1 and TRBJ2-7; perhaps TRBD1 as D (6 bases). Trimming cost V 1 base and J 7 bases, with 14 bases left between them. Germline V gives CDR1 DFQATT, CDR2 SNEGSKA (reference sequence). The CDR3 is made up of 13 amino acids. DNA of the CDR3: TGCAGTGCTAGAGGGCAGGGGACGGGTGAGCAGTACTTC. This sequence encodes CSARGQGTGEQYF.

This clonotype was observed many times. DNA for the CDR3: TGCAGTGCTGGACTAGCGGGGGGGTACGAGCAGTACTTC. Its translation is CSAGLAGGYEQYF. The gene calls are TRBV20-1 and TRBJ2-7, with 15 bases matching TRBD2. The CDR3 contains 13 residues. Trimming removed 5 bases from V and 4 bases from J; junction bases left unmatched: 0. Germline CDR1 reads DFQATT; CDR2 reads SNEGSKA (reference sequence).

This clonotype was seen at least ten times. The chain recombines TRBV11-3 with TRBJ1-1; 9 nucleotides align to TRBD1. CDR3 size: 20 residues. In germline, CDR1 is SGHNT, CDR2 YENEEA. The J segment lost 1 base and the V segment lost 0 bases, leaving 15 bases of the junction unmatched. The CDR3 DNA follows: TGTGCCAGCAGCTTAGATGGGCTGAGTTTCCAGGGACAGGGGAACACTGAAGCTTTCTTT. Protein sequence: CASSLDGLSFQGQGNTEAFF.

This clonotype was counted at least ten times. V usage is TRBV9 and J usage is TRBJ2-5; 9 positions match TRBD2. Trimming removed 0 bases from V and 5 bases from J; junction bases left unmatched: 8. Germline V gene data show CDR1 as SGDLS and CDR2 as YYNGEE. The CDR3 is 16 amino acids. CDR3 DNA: TGTGCCAGCAGCGTAGGGTCCCTAGCGGGGCTCGAGACCCAGTACTTC. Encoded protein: CASSVGSLAGLETQYF.

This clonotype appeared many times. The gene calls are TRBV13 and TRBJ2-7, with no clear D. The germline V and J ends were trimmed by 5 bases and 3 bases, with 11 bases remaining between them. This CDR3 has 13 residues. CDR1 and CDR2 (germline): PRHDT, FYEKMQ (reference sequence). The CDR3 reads CASSHGKNYEQYF. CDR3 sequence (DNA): TGTGCCAGCAGCCATGGGAAGAACTACGAGCAGTACTTC. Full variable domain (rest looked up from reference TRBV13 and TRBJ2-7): AAGVIQSPRHLIKEKRETATLKCYPIPRHDTVYWYQQGPGQDPQFLISFYEKMQSDKGSIPDRFSAQQFSDYHSELNMSSLELGDSALYFCASSHGKNYEQYFGPGTRLTVT.

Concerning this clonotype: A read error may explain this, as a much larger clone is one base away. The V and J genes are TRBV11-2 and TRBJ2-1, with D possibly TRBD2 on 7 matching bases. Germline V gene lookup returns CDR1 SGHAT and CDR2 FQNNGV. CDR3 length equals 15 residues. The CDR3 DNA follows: TGCGCCAGCAGCCAAGTGCCGGGGGGCAGGGATGAGCAGTCCTTC. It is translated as CASSQVPGGRDEQSF.

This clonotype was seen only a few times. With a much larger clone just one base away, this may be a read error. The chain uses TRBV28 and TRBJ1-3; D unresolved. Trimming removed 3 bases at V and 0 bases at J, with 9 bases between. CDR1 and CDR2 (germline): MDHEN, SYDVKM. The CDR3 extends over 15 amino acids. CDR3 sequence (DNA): TGTGCCAGCAGTTTGTCGACCAACTCTGGAAACACCATATATTTT. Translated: CASSLSTNSGNTIYF.

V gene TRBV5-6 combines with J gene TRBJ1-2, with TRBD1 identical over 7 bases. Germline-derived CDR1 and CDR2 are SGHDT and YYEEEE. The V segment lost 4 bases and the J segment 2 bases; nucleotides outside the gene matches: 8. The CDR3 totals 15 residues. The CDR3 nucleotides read TGTGCCAGCAGCCAACGTTGGGGACAGAACTATGGCTACACCTTC. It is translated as CASSQRWGQNYGYTF.